This is a list of T cell receptor beta chains from one sample in a study of Graves' ophthalmopathy and Graves' hyperthyroidism. In TCRdb, the multiplex PCR reads were re-called with MiXCR into one record per CDR3 protein. This repertoire shows over a million distinct CDR3 sequences, about 38% found once; its top ten account for 11%. The sample comprised peripheral blood or thyroid tissue (not recorded which). All receptors derive from an adult man with Graves' hyperthyroidism. The CDR3 runs from the conserved cysteine through the conserved F or W. Each record gives: J gene, V gene, D gene, clone size, CDR3 DNA, CDR3 protein. A D gene is named only where the DNA matches it firmly. Size tells how often a clone was seen (once, few, many) or the class of an expanded clone, and some rows leave it out.

TRBJ1-2,TRBV6-5,TRBD1,NA,TGTGCCAGCAGTCCCGGGACAGAGGCCGACTATGGCTACACCTTC,CASSPGTEADYGYTF
TRBJ1-2,TRBV20-1,NA,NA,TGCAGTGCTCTTCATGGTGGCTACACCTTC,CSALHGGYTF
TRBJ1-5,TRBV10-3,NA,many,TGTGCCATCAAAGGCGGTGAAGGCAATCAGCCCCAGCATTTT,CAIKGGEGNQPQHF
TRBJ1-5,TRBV9,NA,few,TGTGCCAGCAGCCCCATCGGGGGCGATCAGCCCCAGCATTTT,CASSPIGGDQPQHF
TRBJ1-3,TRBV5-1,TRBD1,NA,TGCGCCAGCAGCTTGGACGCAGGGGGCCAATTTGGAAACACCATATATTTT,CASSLDAGGQFGNTIYF
TRBJ2-6,TRBV7-8,NA,NA,TGTGCCAGCAGCTACACGGGACGGGGCTCTGGGGCCAACGTCCTGACTTTC,CASSYTGRGSGANVLTF
TRBJ2-7,TRBV10-2,TRBD1,NA,TGCGCCAGCAGTGCTGGACAGGGGACCCCCTACGAGCAGTACTTC,CASSAGQGTPYEQYF
TRBJ1-1,TRBV7-9,NA,many,TGTGCCAGCAGCAGGGAGGAGCAAACTGAAGCTTTCTTT,CASSREEQTEAFF
TRBJ2-7,TRBV11-1,TRBD2,few,TGTGCCAGCAGCTTGGGACTAGCGGGAGACATACAGGTTTACGAGCAGTACTTC,CASSLGLAGDIQVYEQYF
TRBJ2-5,TRBV9,NA,once,TGTGCCAGCAGCGTAGAATCGGGTCAGCCCCAGTACTTC,CASSVESGQPQYF
TRBJ1-1,TRBV11-2,NA,NA,TGTGCCAGCAGCGCCCCGGGGGGGCTCGGTGAAGCTTTCTTT,CASSAPGGLGEAFF
TRBJ1-5,TRBV20-1,NA,NA,TGCAGTGCTGGACGACAGCTGGAGCAGCCCCAGCATTTT,CSAGRQLEQPQHF
TRBJ1-2,TRBV7-2,NA,few,TGTGCCAGCAGCTTGTTTCTTTCAGAGACCTCACCTCTCTATGGCTACACCTTC,CASSLFLSETSPLYGYTF
TRBJ2-6,TRBV15,NA,NA,TGTGCCACCAGCAGAGGGGGGGTTGGGGCCAACGTCCTGACTTTC,CATSRGGVGANVLTF
TRBJ2-5,TRBV20-1,NA,many,TGCAGTGCTAGGACAGGACTAGGGCGTGAGACCCAGTACTTC,CSARTGLGRETQYF
TRBJ1-2,TRBV2,NA,NA,TGTGCCAGCAGAGCGAGCGGGGGGGCCTACACCTTC,CASRASGGAYTF
TRBJ2-2,TRBV2,NA,many,TGTGCCAGCAGAGGGGAATGGAGCACCGGGGAGCTGTTTTTT,CASRGEWSTGELFF
TRBJ1-5,TRBV29-1,NA,many,TGCAGCGCGAGGACTGGACAGTCCAATCAGCCCCAGCATTTT,CSARTGQSNQPQHF
TRBJ1-6,TRBV2,TRBD1,NA,TGTGCCAGCGCACGGACAGGGGGGGATTCACCCCTCCACTTT,CASARTGGDSPLHF
TRBJ2-5,TRBV6-6,NA,NA,TGTGCCAGCAGTGAGATGTCAAGTGGAAGGACCCAGTACTTC,CASSEMSSGRTQYF
TRBJ1-2,TRBV25-1,NA,NA,TGTGCCAGCGTTGAAAAGGCACTCTTTAACTATGGCTACACCTTC,CASVEKALFNYGYTF
TRBJ2-7,TRBV4-3,NA,NA,TGCGCCAGCAGCCAACAAGGTTTAGCGCAGTACTTC,CASSQQGLAQYF
TRBJ2-7,TRBV12-3/TRBV12-4,NA,NA,TGTGCCAGCAGTTTAGTATCGGGGGTCCTCGAGCAGTACTTC,CASSLVSGVLEQYF
TRBJ1-2,TRBV12-3/TRBV12-4,TRBD1,NA,TGTGCCAGCAGTTTAACCGGGACAGGGCGCTATGGCTACACCTTC,CASSLTGTGRYGYTF
TRBJ2-5,TRBV5-1,NA,many,TGCGCCAGCAGCTTGATGACGCTCCAAGAGACCCAGTACTTC,CASSLMTLQETQYF
TRBJ2-2,TRBV14,TRBD2,NA,TGTGCCAGCAGCCAAGGAGGCGGCGGGGGTAGGACCGGGGAGCTGTTTTTT,CASSQGGGGGRTGELFF
TRBJ1-1,TRBV11-3,NA,many,TGTGCCAGCAGCTGGCAACATGGCACTGAAGCTTTCTTT,CASSWQHGTEAFF
TRBJ2-6,TRBV5-1,NA,many,TGTGCCAGCAGCTTAGAGGGCGCCGGGGCCAACGTCCTGACTTTC,CASSLEGAGANVLTF